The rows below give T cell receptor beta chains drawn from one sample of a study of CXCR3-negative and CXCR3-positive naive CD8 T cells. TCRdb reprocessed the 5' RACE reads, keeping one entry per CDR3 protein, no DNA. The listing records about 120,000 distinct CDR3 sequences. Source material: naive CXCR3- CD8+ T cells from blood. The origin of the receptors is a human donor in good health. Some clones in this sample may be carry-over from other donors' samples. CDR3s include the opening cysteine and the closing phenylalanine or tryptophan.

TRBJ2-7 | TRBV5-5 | CASSRTGTSGNEQYF
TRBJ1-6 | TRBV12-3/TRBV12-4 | CASSFDRAYNSPLHF
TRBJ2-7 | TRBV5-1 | CASSDTSGSSYEQYF
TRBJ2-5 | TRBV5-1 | CASTLSRGTETQYF
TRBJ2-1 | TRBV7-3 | CASSPMIGQTYNEQFF
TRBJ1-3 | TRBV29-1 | CSVETGEGDGNTIYF
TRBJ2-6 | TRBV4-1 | CASSQEVGTYSGANVLTF
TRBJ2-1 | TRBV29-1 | CSAGGSMMADHEQFF
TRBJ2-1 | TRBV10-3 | CAISEPGQARPFF
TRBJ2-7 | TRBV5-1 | CASSAGQAYPTYEQYF
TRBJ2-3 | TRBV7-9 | CASTATGTLHDTQYF
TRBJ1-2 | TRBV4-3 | CASSQSTGTHYGYTF
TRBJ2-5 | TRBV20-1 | CSARDLQSGEETQYF
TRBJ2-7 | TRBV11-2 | CASSSGGTAHEQYF
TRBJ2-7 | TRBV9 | CASSVDGQGFGEQYF
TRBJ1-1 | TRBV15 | CATSADRNTEAFF
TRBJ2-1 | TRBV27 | CASSFRELGTASYNEQFF
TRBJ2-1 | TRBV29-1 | CSVCPRDYNEQFF
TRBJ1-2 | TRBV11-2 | CASSSGQGTDGYTF
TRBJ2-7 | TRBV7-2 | CASSPDYYEQYF
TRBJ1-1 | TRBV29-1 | CSVEGDGNTEAFF
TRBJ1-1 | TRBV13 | CASSSLRQLNTEAFF
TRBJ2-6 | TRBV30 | CAWSVNFGRAIVSGANVLTF
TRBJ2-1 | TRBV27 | CASSFLHPVNEQFF
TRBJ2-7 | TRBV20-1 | CSARGGLAYEQYF
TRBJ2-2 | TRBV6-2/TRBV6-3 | CASRSGSPNTGELFF
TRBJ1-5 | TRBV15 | CATSSNRAGQPQHF
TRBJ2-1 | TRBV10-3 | CAIRREGGQGAGDEQFF
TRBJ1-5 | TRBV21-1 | CASGLPDSNQPQHF
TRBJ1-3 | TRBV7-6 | CASGEGLISGNTIYF
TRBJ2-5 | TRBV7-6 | CASSGIVRLGGRETQYF
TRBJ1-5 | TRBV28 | CASSLTSVSNQPQHF
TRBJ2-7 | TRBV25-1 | CASTESKDPRREQYF
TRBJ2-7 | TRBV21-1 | CASSKVCRGEKVDEQYF
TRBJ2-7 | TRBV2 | CASSEGRTALGEQYF
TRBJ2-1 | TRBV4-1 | CASSHRTGYYNEQFF
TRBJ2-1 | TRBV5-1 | CASSLNSASYNEQFF
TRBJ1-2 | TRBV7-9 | CASFELPGYTF
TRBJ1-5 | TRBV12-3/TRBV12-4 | CASSLGKGAYQPQHF
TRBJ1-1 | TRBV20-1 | CSAKLDSMNTEAFF
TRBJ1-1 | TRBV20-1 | CSARIPETEAFF
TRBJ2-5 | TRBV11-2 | CASSSEMLAGGPGGETQYF
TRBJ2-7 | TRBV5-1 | CASSGGRGDEQYF
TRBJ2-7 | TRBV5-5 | CASSLVGRIQALESYEQYF